A single sample is the source of the 27 T cell receptor beta chains below, sequenced in a study of shared clonotypes between healthy human individuals. Clones were sequenced by immunoSEQ multiplex PCR, and TCRdb holds only the in-frame ones, with some missing. The sample shows approximately 940,000 clones, approximately 76% of them seen only once. Sequencing was carried out using memory CD4+ T cells sorted from blood. Sample subset: CD45RA-negative fraction. These receptors originate from a man aged 18 to 29 in good health.

This clone was seen a handful of times. The chain combines TRBV28 with TRBJ2-7, with D tentatively TRBD1 or TRBD2 (6 bases each). Per germline, CDR1 MDHEN and CDR2 SYDVKM. The V end was cut by 5 bases, the J end by 3 bases, with 17 bases between. The CDR3 is made up of 15 amino acids. CDR3: CASSTHTGRLYEQYF. As DNA, the CDR3 is TGTGCCAGCAGTACCCATACAGGGAGGCTCTACGAGCAGTACTTC.

Only one count was recorded for this clone. V gene TRBV30 combines with J gene TRBJ2-1; 8 bases match TRBD2. Trimming removed 0 bases from V and 7 bases from J; junction bases left unmatched: 8. The CDR3 has 15 amino acids. Looked up from germline, CDR1 is GTSNPN and CDR2 is SVGIG (reference sequence). The CDR3 DNA reads TGTGCCTGGAGTGTACTTGCGGGGGGTAGGAATGAGCAGTTCTTC. This encodes CAWSVLAGGRNEQFF.

A single count supports this clone. The DNA of the CDR3 is TGTGCCTGGAACGGGGGTTGGGCCGCGGGAGATACGCAGTATTTT. It yields the protein CAWNGGWAAGDTQYF. The gene calls are TRBV30 and TRBJ2-3; maybe TRBD2 (6 bases). The CDR3 runs 15 residues. Germline CDR1 and CDR2: GTSNPN and SVGIG (reference sequence). V dropped 4 bases and J dropped 5 bases, with 19 bases sitting between them.

Remarks on this clone: Other DNA sequences of this sample code for an identical CDR3. This chain uses TRBV27 with TRBJ2-1, with D uncertain. This CDR3 region has 12 residues. The germline V gene has CDR1 MNHEY and CDR2 SMNVEV (reference sequence). V gave up 8 bases and J gave up 3 bases, with 8 bases separating them. The CDR3 loop reads CASALSYNEQFF. The CDR3, as DNA: TGTGCCAGCGCGTTGAGCTACAATGAGCAGTTCTTC.

This rearrangement joins TRBV7-2 to TRBJ1-3, with 7 bases that match TRBD1. CDR1 is SGHTA, CDR2 FQGNSA, per germline. The CDR3 loop spans 14 amino acids. After removal of 6 bases from V and 6 bases from J, the junction contained 8 bases not matched to a gene. The CDR3 DNA follows: TGTGCCAGCAGTGCCGGGACAGCTGCAAACACCATATATTTT. It yields the protein CASSAGTAANTIYF.

This chain connects TRBV28 to TRBJ2-7, with a weak D call TRBD1 (5 bases). This CDR3 has 15 residues. Germline V gene sequence: CDR1 MDHEN, CDR2 SYDVKM. The ends were cut back, 8 bases at V and 2 bases at J, with 19 bases in the middle. In nucleotides, the CDR3 is TGTGCCAGCGGTGGGGCCAAAGGCCGCGCCTACGAGCAGTACTTC. Translated, it gives CASGGAKGRAYEQYF.

In DNA, the CDR3 is TGTGCCAGCAGTTCTAATATCCCAGGATCCTACGAGCAGTACTTC. This encodes CASSSNIPGSYEQYF. V gene TRBV28 combines with J gene TRBJ2-7; unclear D gene. This CDR3 contains 15 residues. Germline V CDR1 and CDR2: MDHEN, SYDVKM. Trimming stripped 4 bases from V and 1 base from J, with 14 bases between. Together with reference TRBV28 and TRBJ2-7, the CDR3 gives the full variable domain: DVKVTQSSRYLVKRTGEKVFLECVQDMDHENMFWYRQDPGLGLRLIYFSYDVKMKEKGDIPEGYSVSREKKERFSLILESASTNQTSMYLCASSSNIPGSYEQYFGPGTRLTVT.

As regards this clone: The same CDR3 also results from other DNA sequences found in this sample. The chain employs TRBV5-4 and TRBJ1-1; D unclear. This CDR3 region has 14 residues. Germline V gene data show CDR1 as SGHNT and CDR2 as YYREEE (reference sequence). The V end lost 0 bases, the J end lost 0 bases, and 6 bases lay between the germline ends. The CDR3 DNA follows: TGTGCCAGCAGCTTGGTCGGGATGAACACTGAAGCTTTCTTT. Its protein is CASSLVGMNTEAFF.

The V gene is TRBV2, the J gene TRBJ2-7; a possible D gene is TRBD1 (5 bases). With 5 bases removed from V and 4 bases from J, the gap between germline ends came to 12 bases. CDR1 SNHLY and CDR2 FYNNEI come from the germline V gene. The CDR3 is 13 residues long. For the CDR3, the DNA is TGTGCCAGCAGTTCCCTGACAGTTTACGAGCAGTACTTC. It specifies CASSSLTVYEQYF.

This clone occurred once. The V gene is TRBV30, the J gene TRBJ1-2; D is unresolved. The V end was cut by 2 bases, the J end by 7 bases, with 8 bases between. Germline V gene sequence: CDR1 GTSNPN, CDR2 SVGIG (reference sequence). The CDR3 covers 11 residues. The CDR3 sequence: CAWSLQTGYTF. As DNA, the CDR3 is TGTGCCTGGAGTTTACAGACTGGCTACACCTTC.

In nucleotides, the CDR3 is TGTGCCAGCAGCGCCCGGGACGGGACCTACGAGCAGTACTTC. It encodes CASSARDGTYEQYF. The gene calls are TRBV6-6 and TRBJ2-7; D could derive from TRBD1 or TRBD2 (5 bases each). Trimming left V 6 bases short and J 2 bases short, with 14 bases between. Per the germline V gene, CDR1 is MNHNY and CDR2 is SVGAGI (reference sequence). The CDR3 is 14 amino acids.

This clone was detected a few times. The V gene is TRBV5-1, the J gene TRBJ2-1, with 7 bases fitting TRBD1. Per germline, CDR1 SGHRS and CDR2 YFSETQ. The V gene end was trimmed by 6 bases and the J gene end by 0 bases; junction bases not matched to a gene: 6. This CDR3 contains 15 residues. The CDR3 coding sequence is TGCGCCAGCACCCAGGGACAGATCTCCTACAATGAGCAGTTCTTC. Translation gives CASTQGQISYNEQFF.

The chain is built from TRBV10-2 and TRBJ2-1; the match to TRBD2 covers 15 bases. V trimming: 8 bases; J trimming: 10 bases; junction bases outside the gene matches: 6. This CDR3 is built from 14 residues. The germline V gene encodes CDR1 WSHSY and CDR2 SAAADI. For the CDR3, the DNA is TGCGCCAGCGGCGCCGGGACTAGCGGGAGGGAGCAGTTCTTC. Translating it yields CASGAGTSGREQFF.

The chain couples TRBV7-2 to TRBJ1-2; TRBD1 might be the D (6 bases). With 5 bases removed from V and 5 bases from J, the gap between germline ends came to 12 bases. This CDR3 spans 13 amino acids. From germline, CDR1 is SGHTA and CDR2 FQGNSA. The DNA for the CDR3 is TGTGCCAGCAGCCGCGGACAGCTGTATGGCTACACCTTC. This sequence encodes CASSRGQLYGYTF.

This chain uses TRBV6-6 with TRBJ2-3, with 8 bases identical to TRBD1. Germline lookup yields CDR1 MNHNY and CDR2 SVGAGI (reference sequence). There are 15 residues in the CDR3. Unmatched junction bases numbered 5, after V lost 4 bases and J lost 2 bases. CDR3 region: CASSWQGAYTDTQYF. The CDR3 bases are TGTGCCAGCAGTTGGCAGGGGGCCTACACAGATACGCAGTATTTT.

The chain employs TRBV19 and TRBJ2-1; 8 bases match TRBD1. This CDR3 has 17 amino acids. Trimming at V came to 6 bases and at J to 10 bases, leaving 20 bases not matched to a gene. Germline CDR1 and CDR2: LNHDA and SQIVND (reference sequence). The CDR3 sequence is CASSQDRDRRFPAEQFF. The DNA of the CDR3 is TGTGCCAGTAGCCAGGACCGGGACAGGCGCTTTCCTGCGGAGCAGTTCTTC.

The chain combines TRBV11-1 with TRBJ2-3; 8 bases agree with TRBD2. CDR1 SGHAT and CDR2 FQDESV come from the germline V gene (reference sequence). The CDR3 is 18 residues long. V lost 7 bases, J lost 0 bases, and 15 bases stayed unmatched. CDR3: CASTEGREDSSSTDTQYF. The CDR3 DNA reads as TGTGCCAGCACGGAGGGGCGGGAGGACAGTTCTAGCACAGATACGCAGTATTTT. The full variable domain, in which reference TRBV11-1 and TRBJ2-3 provide the parts outside the CDR3, is EAEVAQSPRYKITEKSQAVAFWCDPISGHATLYWYRQILGQGPELLVQFQDESVVDDSQLPKDRFSAERLKGVDSTLKIQPAELGDSAMYLCASTEGREDSSSTDTQYFGPGTRLTVL.

The V gene is TRBV2, the J gene TRBJ2-3; 13 bases are a match to TRBD2. The germline gives CDR1 SNHLY, CDR2 FYNNEI. The ends lost 7 bases at V and 4 bases at J; junction bases unmatched: 5. The length of the CDR3 is 15 residues. The CDR3 spells CASTRTSGRPDTQYF. The CDR3 DNA reads as TGTGCCAGCACCAGGACTAGCGGGAGACCAGATACGCAGTATTTT.

CDR3 region: CASSYTDTPQHF. CDR3 sequence (DNA): TGTGCCAGCAGTTACACGGACACACCCCAGCATTTT. This chain uses TRBV6-6 with TRBJ1-5; tentative D call: TRBD1 (5 bases). From germline, CDR1 is MNHNY and CDR2 SVGAGI (reference sequence). The CDR3 has 12 amino acids. V shed 2 bases and J shed 10 bases, with 9 bases lying between them.

A single count supports this clone. The V gene is TRBV4-1, the J gene TRBJ2-5, with D perhaps TRBD1 (6 bases). The germline V gene has CDR1 MGHRA and CDR2 YSYEKL. The CDR3 is 14 residues long. Trimming pared 4 bases from V and 3 bases from J, leaving 12 bases between. The CDR3 DNA reads TGCGCCAGCAGCCGGGCCGGACAGAAAGAGACCCAGTACTTC. Its protein is CASSRAGQKETQYF.

The chain employs TRBV5-1 and TRBJ2-5; unclear D gene. The CDR3 runs 15 residues. The V and J ends lost 5 bases and 3 bases respectively, with 17 bases between them. Germline values: CDR1 SGHRS, CDR2 YFSETQ. CDR3 in amino acids: CASSVLGTWKETQYF. The CDR3 region has the DNA TGCGCCAGCAGTGTTCTGGGAACTTGGAAAGAGACCCAGTACTTC.

The rearrangement joins TRBV23-1 to TRBJ1-5; TRBD1 matches at 9 bases. TRBV23-1 is filed as an ORF, its function uncertain. The V and J ends lost 0 bases and 7 bases, in that order; junction bases with no gene match: 13. The CDR3 extends over 18 amino acids. The CDR3 DNA sequence: TGCGCCAGCAGTCAATCGATTAGGGGACAGGGCCTTTTCCAGCCCCAGCATTTT. Protein: CASSQSIRGQGLFQPQHF.

Here the CDR3 reads CASSASELQGVGYTF. DNA for the CDR3: TGTGCCAGCAGCGCCTCAGAACTTCAAGGGGTTGGCTACACCTTC. The rearrangement uses TRBV9 and TRBJ1-2; D perhaps matches TRBD1 (5 bases). Trimming took off 3 bases at V and 7 bases at J, with 19 bases between the two ends. Germline CDR1 is SGDLS and CDR2 is YYNGEE. The CDR3 runs to 15 residues.

This chain joins TRBV5-1 and TRBJ1-4; D is unclear. CDR3 length: 15 residues. Germline loops: CDR1 SGHRS, CDR2 YFSETQ. Trimming left V 0 bases short and J 3 bases short, with 9 bases between. The CDR3 loop is CASSLVKGSNEKLFF. The CDR3 bases are TGCGCCAGCAGCTTGGTTAAGGGTTCTAATGAAAAACTGTTTTTT.

This clone was counted only a few times. This CDR3 reads CASSPLLQGEAFF. CDR3 DNA: TGTGCCAGTAGCCCACTATTACAGGGAGAAGCTTTCTTT. The chain uses TRBV19 and TRBJ1-1; the D gene is possibly TRBD1 (6 bases). Trimming left V 6 bases short and J 8 bases short, with 16 bases between. CDR1 is LNHDA and CDR2 is SQIVND in the germline V gene (reference sequence). The CDR3 consists of 13 residues.

This chain links TRBV5-4 with TRBJ2-5; weak D call: TRBD1 (5 bases). V was clipped by 4 bases and J by 5 bases, with 12 bases between them. The CDR3 has 13 residues. Germline V gene sequence: CDR1 SGHNT, CDR2 YYREEE (reference sequence). The chain's CDR3 is CASSPWGRETQYF. The CDR3 nucleotides are TGTGCCAGCAGCCCTTGGGGCCGGGAGACCCAGTACTTC.

This chain links TRBV12-5 with TRBJ1-1, with TRBD1 matching 8 bases. The CDR3 length is 14 residues. Looked up from germline, CDR1 is LGHNT and CDR2 is FRNRAP. Losses at the gene ends were 6 bases for V and 4 bases for J; bases not matched to a gene: 7. The CDR3, as DNA: TGTGCTAGTGGCGGACAGGGTTTGGGCACTGAAGCTTTCTTT. Protein product: CASGGQGLGTEAFF.